This is a list of T cell receptor beta chains from one sample in a study of Ad26.COV2.S vaccination and SARS-CoV-2 variants. Method: immunoSEQ multiplex PCR; TCRdb's copy keeps in-frame clones and lacks some. The data contain roughly 140,000 clones, about nine tenths of them singletons. The starting material was peripheral blood, obtained after recovery from COVID-19. These receptors were taken from a human donor who had recovered from COVID-19. The CDR3 runs from the conserved cysteine through the conserved F or W. Fields, in order: clone size, D gene, J gene, V gene, CDR3 DNA, CDR3 protein. A D gene is named only where the DNA matches it firmly. Clone size, where shown, is once, few, many, or a class for clones that have expanded.

abundance: NA; d_gene: NA; j_gene: TRBJ1-6; v_gene: TRBV7-2; CDR3nt: TGTGCCAGCAGCGTTGGGGGCCATCCTAATTCACCCCTCCACTTT; CDR3aa: CASSVGGHPNSPLHF
abundance: NA; d_gene: TRBD1; j_gene: TRBJ1-3; v_gene: TRBV6-5; CDR3nt: TGTGCCACCGGGACAGGGAGCTCTGGAAACACCATATATTTT; CDR3aa: CATGTGSSGNTIYF
abundance: NA; d_gene: NA; j_gene: TRBJ2-7; v_gene: TRBV9; CDR3nt: TGTGCCAGCAGCGTATCCGGGGGTTGGAACGAGCAGTACTTC; CDR3aa: CASSVSGGWNEQYF
abundance: NA; d_gene: NA; j_gene: TRBJ1-1; v_gene: TRBV7-9; CDR3nt: TGTGCCAGCAGCTTAGGGGCAGGCCTGGGGACTGAAGCTTTCTTT; CDR3aa: CASSLGAGLGTEAFF
abundance: NA; d_gene: NA; j_gene: TRBJ2-6; v_gene: TRBV19; CDR3nt: TGTGCCAGTAGTATAGATTTTGGGAGCTCTGGGGCCAACGTCCTGACTTTC; CDR3aa: CASSIDFGSSGANVLTF
abundance: NA; d_gene: TRBD1; j_gene: TRBJ2-1; v_gene: TRBV7-2; CDR3nt: TGTGCCAGCAGCCCAGGACAGGGGGCAATCAATGAGCAGTTCTTC; CDR3aa: CASSPGQGAINEQFF
abundance: once; d_gene: NA; j_gene: TRBJ1-1; v_gene: TRBV4-2; CDR3nt: TGTGCCAGCAGCCAAGGTGACAAGGATGGAACTGAAGCTTTCTTT; CDR3aa: CASSQGDKDGTEAFF
abundance: NA; d_gene: TRBD1; j_gene: TRBJ2-5; v_gene: TRBV2; CDR3nt: TGTGCCAGCAGTGAAAACAGGGGTCCCCAAGAGACCCAGTACTTC; CDR3aa: CASSENRGPQETQYF
abundance: once; d_gene: NA; j_gene: TRBJ2-3; v_gene: TRBV28; CDR3nt: TGTGCCAGCAACTCCCCCCCCGATACGCAGTATTTT; CDR3aa: CASNSPPDTQYF
abundance: NA; d_gene: NA; j_gene: TRBJ2-3; v_gene: TRBV9; CDR3nt: TGTGCCAGCAGCGGTCAGAAGAGCACAGATACGCAGTATTTT; CDR3aa: CASSGQKSTDTQYF
abundance: NA; d_gene: NA; j_gene: TRBJ1-1; v_gene: TRBV20-1; CDR3nt: TGCAGTGCTCGCGGGATGGGAGGGGGTTTCTTT; CDR3aa: CSARGMGGGFF
abundance: NA; d_gene: NA; j_gene: TRBJ2-5; v_gene: TRBV4-3; CDR3nt: TGCGCCAGCAGCCAAGAGGGTGGCCGGGGGGAGACCCAGTACTTC; CDR3aa: CASSQEGGRGETQYF
abundance: few; d_gene: NA; j_gene: TRBJ1-5; v_gene: TRBV7-9; CDR3nt: TGTGCCAGCAGCGCCCCCCTACAAGAGCCCCAGCATTTT; CDR3aa: CASSAPLQEPQHF
abundance: NA; d_gene: NA; j_gene: TRBJ2-7; v_gene: TRBV4-3; CDR3nt: TGCGCCAGCAGCCAAGATAATCCTAGCACCGAGGGATACGAGCAGTACTTC; CDR3aa: CASSQDNPSTEGYEQYF
abundance: NA; d_gene: NA; j_gene: TRBJ1-5; v_gene: TRBV19; CDR3nt: TGTGCCAGTAGTATTAGACAGCCCAATCAGCCCCAGCATTTT; CDR3aa: CASSIRQPNQPQHF
abundance: NA; d_gene: NA; j_gene: TRBJ2-3; v_gene: TRBV5-1; CDR3nt: TGCGCCAGCAGCTTGGCGGCGGGACAGCTCACAGATACGCAGTATTTT; CDR3aa: CASSLAAGQLTDTQYF
abundance: NA; d_gene: NA; j_gene: TRBJ2-5; v_gene: TRBV7-9; CDR3nt: TGTGCCAGCAGCTTAAGGCAAGAGACCCAGTACTTC; CDR3aa: CASSLRQETQYF
abundance: once; d_gene: NA; j_gene: TRBJ1-5; v_gene: TRBV7-8; CDR3nt: TGTGCCAGCAGTTCTAAACTTAGCAATCAGCCCCAGCATTTT; CDR3aa: CASSSKLSNQPQHF
abundance: NA; d_gene: NA; j_gene: TRBJ1-4; v_gene: TRBV29-1; CDR3nt: TGCAGCGTTGGGACGGGGAGAGGGGATGAAAAACTGTTTTTT; CDR3aa: CSVGTGRGDEKLFF
abundance: NA; d_gene: NA; j_gene: TRBJ2-7; v_gene: TRBV6-5; CDR3nt: TGTGCCAGCAGTTATGCCCCCGTTTTAGCCGCCTACGAGCAGTACTTC; CDR3aa: CASSYAPVLAAYEQYF
abundance: NA; d_gene: NA; j_gene: TRBJ1-2; v_gene: TRBV3-1/TRBV3-2; CDR3nt: TGTGCCAGCAGCCGGGGGGTTAACTATGGCTACACCTTC; CDR3aa: CASSRGVNYGYTF
abundance: NA; d_gene: NA; j_gene: TRBJ1-3; v_gene: TRBV30; CDR3nt: TGTGCCTGGGCCTCAACAGGAGCGGAAAACACCATATATTTT; CDR3aa: CAWASTGAENTIYF
abundance: NA; d_gene: TRBD1; j_gene: TRBJ1-6; v_gene: TRBV5-1; CDR3nt: TGCGCCAGCAGCTTGGGACAGGGTGATAATTCACCCCTCCACTTT; CDR3aa: CASSLGQGDNSPLHF
abundance: NA; d_gene: NA; j_gene: TRBJ1-1; v_gene: TRBV24-1; CDR3nt: TGTGCCACCAGTGGGGAGACGAGTAACTCTGAAGCTTTCTTT; CDR3aa: CATSGETSNSEAFF
abundance: NA; d_gene: NA; j_gene: TRBJ2-5; v_gene: TRBV5-1; CDR3nt: TGCGCCAGCAGCTCGGCGGAGGCTACACAAGAGACCCAGTACTTC; CDR3aa: CASSSAEATQETQYF
abundance: NA; d_gene: NA; j_gene: TRBJ1-1; v_gene: TRBV4-1; CDR3nt: TGCGCCAGCAGCCAAGAAAGACTAATGAACACTGAAGCTTTCTTT; CDR3aa: CASSQERLMNTEAFF
abundance: NA; d_gene: NA; j_gene: TRBJ1-2; v_gene: TRBV20-1; CDR3nt: TGCAGTGCTAGGGCCTGGGATGGCTACACCTTC; CDR3aa: CSARAWDGYTF
abundance: NA; d_gene: TRBD1; j_gene: TRBJ2-1; v_gene: TRBV3-1/TRBV3-2; CDR3nt: TGTGCCAGCAGCCCTGCCCCGGACAGGGGTGTAGTTGAGCAGTTCTTC; CDR3aa: CASSPAPDRGVVEQFF
abundance: once; d_gene: NA; j_gene: TRBJ2-1; v_gene: TRBV4-3; CDR3nt: TGCGCCAGCAGCCAAGGGTTAGGTGCCTACAATGAGCAGTTCTTC; CDR3aa: CASSQGLGAYNEQFF
abundance: once; d_gene: NA; j_gene: TRBJ2-1; v_gene: TRBV30; CDR3nt: TGTGCCTGGAGCAGAGGGTTCGGAGTCAACAATGAGCAGTTCTTC; CDR3aa: CAWSRGFGVNNEQFF
abundance: NA; d_gene: TRBD1; j_gene: TRBJ1-1; v_gene: TRBV19; CDR3nt: TGTGCCAGTAGTCTCCGGGACAGGGTGTTGGACACTGAAGCTTTCTTT; CDR3aa: CASSLRDRVLDTEAFF
abundance: NA; d_gene: NA; j_gene: TRBJ1-6; v_gene: TRBV19; CDR3nt: TGTGCCAGTAGTATGATTCTGGACGGTTTAAGCTCCTATAATTCACCCCTCCACTTT; CDR3aa: CASSMILDGLSSYNSPLHF
abundance: NA; d_gene: NA; j_gene: TRBJ2-2; v_gene: TRBV12-3/TRBV12-4; CDR3nt: TGTGCCAGCAGTTTTGTTCTTGCCGGGGAGCTGTTTTTT; CDR3aa: CASSFVLAGELFF
abundance: NA; d_gene: NA; j_gene: TRBJ1-5; v_gene: TRBV3-1/TRBV3-2; CDR3nt: TGTGCCAGCAGCCCAACGGGTAATCAGCCCCAGCATTTT; CDR3aa: CASSPTGNQPQHF
abundance: few; d_gene: NA; j_gene: TRBJ1-2; v_gene: TRBV5-6; CDR3nt: TGTGCCAGCAGCTTGGTGGCTGGCGGATTTTATGGCTACACCTTC; CDR3aa: CASSLVAGGFYGYTF
abundance: few; d_gene: NA; j_gene: TRBJ1-5; v_gene: TRBV7-9; CDR3nt: TGTGCCAGCAGCTTAGCCGGGGGCCATCAGCCCCAGCATTTT; CDR3aa: CASSLAGGHQPQHF
abundance: few; d_gene: NA; j_gene: TRBJ1-1; v_gene: TRBV27; CDR3nt: TGTGCCAGCAGTTTGTCGGTGAACACTGAAGCTTTCTTT; CDR3aa: CASSLSVNTEAFF
abundance: NA; d_gene: NA; j_gene: TRBJ2-5; v_gene: TRBV7-2; CDR3nt: TGTGCCAGCAGCTTAGAGCGGCCGGGAAATCCCCAAGAGACCCAGTACTTC; CDR3aa: CASSLERPGNPQETQYF
abundance: NA; d_gene: NA; j_gene: TRBJ1-5; v_gene: TRBV5-6; CDR3nt: TGTGCCAGCAGCTTGTGGGGCAGAACCTACTCATATCAGCCCCAGCATTTT; CDR3aa: CASSLWGRTYSYQPQHF
abundance: NA; d_gene: NA; j_gene: TRBJ2-3; v_gene: TRBV28; CDR3nt: TGTGCCAGCAGTTTATCCCGACAGTTCACAGATACGCAGTATTTT; CDR3aa: CASSLSRQFTDTQYF
abundance: NA; d_gene: NA; j_gene: TRBJ1-5; v_gene: TRBV6-5; CDR3nt: TGTGCCAGCACCCCCGTGGTGGGTCAGCCCCAGCATTTT; CDR3aa: CASTPVVGQPQHF
abundance: NA; d_gene: NA; j_gene: TRBJ2-5; v_gene: TRBV18; CDR3nt: TGTGCCAGCTCACCAGACAGAGAGACCCAGTACTTC; CDR3aa: CASSPDRETQYF
abundance: NA; d_gene: NA; j_gene: TRBJ1-2; v_gene: TRBV24-1; CDR3nt: TGTGCCACCAGTGATTTGCGCACTAACTATGGCTACACCTTC; CDR3aa: CATSDLRTNYGYTF
abundance: few; d_gene: NA; j_gene: TRBJ1-5; v_gene: TRBV2; CDR3nt: TGTGCCAGCAGTGCCCAGGGAGATCAGCCCCAGCATTTT; CDR3aa: CASSAQGDQPQHF
abundance: NA; d_gene: NA; j_gene: TRBJ2-2; v_gene: TRBV5-5; CDR3nt: TGTGCCAGCAGCTTGTTCGAGGGTGGCACCGGGGAGCTGTTTTTT; CDR3aa: CASSLFEGGTGELFF
abundance: NA; d_gene: TRBD2; j_gene: TRBJ2-3; v_gene: TRBV10-2; CDR3nt: TGCGCCAGCAGTGAGTCGAGTTGGCTAGCGGGGCATTTT; CDR3aa: CASSESSWLAGHF
abundance: NA; d_gene: TRBD1; j_gene: TRBJ1-1; v_gene: TRBV28; CDR3nt: TGTGCCAGCAGCCTAATCGGACAGGCGAACACTGAAGCTTTCTTT; CDR3aa: CASSLIGQANTEAFF
abundance: NA; d_gene: TRBD1; j_gene: TRBJ2-3; v_gene: TRBV7-9; CDR3nt: TGTGCCAGCAGCGCCTGGGGACAGGGCACAGATACGCAGTATTTT; CDR3aa: CASSAWGQGTDTQYF
abundance: NA; d_gene: NA; j_gene: TRBJ1-6; v_gene: TRBV5-5; CDR3nt: TGTGCCAGCAGCTTGGTTCTCCAAAGCTCCTATAATTCACCCCTCCACTTT; CDR3aa: CASSLVLQSSYNSPLHF
abundance: NA; d_gene: NA; j_gene: TRBJ1-3; v_gene: TRBV18; CDR3nt: TGTGCCAGCTCACCCCCACACAGGGACGGAAACACCATATATTTT; CDR3aa: CASSPPHRDGNTIYF
abundance: NA; d_gene: NA; j_gene: TRBJ1-1; v_gene: TRBV11-2; CDR3nt: TGTGCCAGCAGCTTGGTGCAGGGGCTCGACGCTTTCTTT; CDR3aa: CASSLVQGLDAFF
abundance: medium-sized; d_gene: TRBD2; j_gene: TRBJ2-1; v_gene: TRBV28; CDR3nt: TGTGCCAGCAGTCGAATAGCGGGGGGCTACAATGAGCAGTTCTTC; CDR3aa: CASSRIAGGYNEQFF